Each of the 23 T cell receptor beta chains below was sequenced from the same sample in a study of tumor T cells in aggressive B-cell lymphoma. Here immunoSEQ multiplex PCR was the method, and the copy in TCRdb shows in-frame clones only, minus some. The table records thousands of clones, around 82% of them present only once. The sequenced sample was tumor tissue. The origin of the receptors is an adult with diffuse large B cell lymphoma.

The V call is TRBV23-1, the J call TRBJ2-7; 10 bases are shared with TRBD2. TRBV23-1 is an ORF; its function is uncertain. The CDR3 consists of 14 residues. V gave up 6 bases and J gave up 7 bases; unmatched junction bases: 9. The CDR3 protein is CASRLAGMKGEQYF. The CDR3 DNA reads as TGCGCCAGCAGACTAGCGGGGATGAAGGGGGAGCAGTACTTC.

The CDR3 loop reads CASSRTGTTDTQYF. The CDR3 region has the DNA TGTGCCAGCAGCAGGACAGGAACCACAGATACGCAGTATTTT. This chain connects TRBV7-8 to TRBJ2-3; 7 bases map to TRBD1. The CDR3 is made up of 14 amino acids. Unmatched junction bases numbered 4, after V lost 5 bases and J lost 2 bases. In germline, CDR1 is SGHVS, CDR2 FQNEAQ.

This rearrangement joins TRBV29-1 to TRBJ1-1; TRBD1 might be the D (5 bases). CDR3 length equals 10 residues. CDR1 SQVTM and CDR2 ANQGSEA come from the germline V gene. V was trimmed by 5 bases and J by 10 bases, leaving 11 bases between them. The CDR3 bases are TGCAGCGTTCTAGACAGTTCAGCTTTCTTT. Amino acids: CSVLDSSAFF.

CDR3 DNA sequence: TGTGCCAGCAGGACTAGCGGAGTTTACGAGCAGTACTTC. As protein: CASRTSGVYEQYF. The chain carries TRBV28 and TRBJ2-7; 9 bases align to TRBD2. The CDR3 length is 13 residues. J gave up 4 bases and V 6 bases, and 4 bases lay outside the gene matches. Germline lookup yields CDR1 MDHEN and CDR2 SYDVKM.

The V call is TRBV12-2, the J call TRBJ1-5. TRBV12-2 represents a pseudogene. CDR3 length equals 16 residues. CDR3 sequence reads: CASRLEGVPSNQPQHF. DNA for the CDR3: TGTGCAAGTCGCTTAGAGGGAGTCCCTTCCAATCAGCCCCAGCATTTT.

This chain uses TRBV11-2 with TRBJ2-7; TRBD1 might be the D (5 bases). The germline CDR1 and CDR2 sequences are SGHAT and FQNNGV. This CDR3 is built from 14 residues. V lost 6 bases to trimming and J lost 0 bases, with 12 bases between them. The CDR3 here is CASSYDRLSYEQYF. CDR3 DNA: TGTGCCAGCAGTTATGACAGACTCTCCTACGAGCAGTACTTC.

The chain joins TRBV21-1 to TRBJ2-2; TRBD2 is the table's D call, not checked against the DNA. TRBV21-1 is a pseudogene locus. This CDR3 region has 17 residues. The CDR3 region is CASSGLAGETDTGELFF. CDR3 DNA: TGTGCCAGCAGCGGACTAGCGGGAGAGACTGACACCGGGGAGCTGTTTTTT.

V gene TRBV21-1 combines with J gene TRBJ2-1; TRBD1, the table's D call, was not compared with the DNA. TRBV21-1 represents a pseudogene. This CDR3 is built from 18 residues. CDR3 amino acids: CASSKDPRGDRDPNEQFF. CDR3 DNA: TGTGCCAGCAGCAAAGACCCCCGTGGGGACAGGGACCCCAATGAGCAGTTCTTC.

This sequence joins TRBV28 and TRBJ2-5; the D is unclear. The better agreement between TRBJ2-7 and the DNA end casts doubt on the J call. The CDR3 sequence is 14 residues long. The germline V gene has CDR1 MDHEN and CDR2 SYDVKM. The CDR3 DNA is TGTGCCAGCAGTAAGACTGGTGGAACCTACGAGCAGTACTTC. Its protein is CASSKTGGTYEQYF.

This CDR3 reads CASSLATGTDTQYF. In DNA, the CDR3 is TGTGCCAGCAGCTTGGCCACAGGCACAGATACGCAGTATTTT. The chain carries TRBV5-6 and TRBJ2-3; D gene unclear. CDR1 SGHDT and CDR2 YYEEEE come from the germline V gene. With 0 bases removed from V and 1 base from J, the gap between germline ends came to 6 bases. The CDR3 sequence is 14 residues long.

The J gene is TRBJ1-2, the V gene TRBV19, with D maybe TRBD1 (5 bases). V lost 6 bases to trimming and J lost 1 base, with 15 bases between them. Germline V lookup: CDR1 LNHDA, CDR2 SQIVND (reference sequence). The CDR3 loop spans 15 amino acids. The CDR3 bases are TGTGCCAGTAGATTCCAGGGCACACTTAACTATGGCTACACCTTC. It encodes CASRFQGTLNYGYTF.

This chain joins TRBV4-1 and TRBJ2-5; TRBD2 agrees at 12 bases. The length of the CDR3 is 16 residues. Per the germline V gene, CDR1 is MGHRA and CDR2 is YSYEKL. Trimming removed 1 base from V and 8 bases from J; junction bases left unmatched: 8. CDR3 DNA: TGCGCCAGCAGCCAAGTCCTAGCGGGAGGGCCATCAACCCAGTACTTC. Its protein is CASSQVLAGGPSTQYF.

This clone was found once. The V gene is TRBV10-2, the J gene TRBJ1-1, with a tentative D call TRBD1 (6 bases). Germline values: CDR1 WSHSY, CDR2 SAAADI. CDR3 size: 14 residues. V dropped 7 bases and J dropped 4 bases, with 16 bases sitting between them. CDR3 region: CASNPGVGATEAFF. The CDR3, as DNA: TGCGCCAGCAACCCCGGGGTGGGGGCCACTGAAGCTTTCTTT.

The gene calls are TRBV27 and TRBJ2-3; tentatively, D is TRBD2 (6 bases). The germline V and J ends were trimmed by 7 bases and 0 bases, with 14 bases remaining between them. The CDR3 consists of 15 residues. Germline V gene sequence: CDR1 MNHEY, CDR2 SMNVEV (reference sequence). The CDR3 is CASTMKGRSTDTQYF. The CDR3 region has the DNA TGTGCCAGCACCATGAAAGGGAGGAGCACAGATACGCAGTATTTT.

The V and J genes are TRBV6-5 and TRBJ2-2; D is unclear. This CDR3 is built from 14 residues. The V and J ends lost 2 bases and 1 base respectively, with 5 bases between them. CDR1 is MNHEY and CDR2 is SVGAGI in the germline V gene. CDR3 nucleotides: TGTGCCAGCAGTTACAACGGGAACACCGGGGAGCTGTTTTTT. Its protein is CASSYNGNTGELFF.

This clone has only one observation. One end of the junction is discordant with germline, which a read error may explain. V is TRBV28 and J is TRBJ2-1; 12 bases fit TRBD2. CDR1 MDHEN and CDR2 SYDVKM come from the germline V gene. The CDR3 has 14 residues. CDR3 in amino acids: CASSSRLAGDPRVF. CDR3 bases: TGTGCCAGCAGTTCAAGACTAGCGGGAGATCCTAGGGTCTTC.

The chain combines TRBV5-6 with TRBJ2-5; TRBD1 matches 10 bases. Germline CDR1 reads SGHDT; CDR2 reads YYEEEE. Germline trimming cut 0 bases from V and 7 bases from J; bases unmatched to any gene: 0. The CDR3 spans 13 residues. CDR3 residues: CASSLGTGGTQYF. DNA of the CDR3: TGTGCCAGCAGCTTGGGGACAGGGGGGACCCAGTACTTC. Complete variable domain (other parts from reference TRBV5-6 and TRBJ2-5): DAGVTQSPTHLIKTRGQQVTLRCSPKSGHDTVSWYQQALGQGPQFIFQYYEEEERQRGNFPDRFSGHQFPNYSSELNVNALLLGDSALYLCASSLGTGGTQYFGPGTRLLVL.

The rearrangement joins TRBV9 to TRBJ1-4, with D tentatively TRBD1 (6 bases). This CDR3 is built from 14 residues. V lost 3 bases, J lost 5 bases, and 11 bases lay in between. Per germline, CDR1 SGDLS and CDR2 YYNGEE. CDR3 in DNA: TGTGCCAGCAGCGCAGGGGCGAGCAATGAAAAACTGTTTTTT. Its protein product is CASSAGASNEKLFF. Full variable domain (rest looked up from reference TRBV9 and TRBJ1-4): DSGVTQTPKHLITATGQRVTLRCSPRSGDLSVYWYQQSLDQGLQFLIQYYNGEERAKGNILERFSAQQFPDLHSELNLSSLELGDSALYFCASSAGASNEKLFFGSGTQLSVL.

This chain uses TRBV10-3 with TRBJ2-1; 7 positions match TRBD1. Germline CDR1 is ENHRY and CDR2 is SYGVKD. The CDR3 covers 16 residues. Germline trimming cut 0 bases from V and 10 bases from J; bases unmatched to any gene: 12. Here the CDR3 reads CAISESDSTGYCEQFF. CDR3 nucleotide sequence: TGTGCCATCAGTGAGTCTGACTCGACAGGGTATTGCGAGCAGTTCTTC.

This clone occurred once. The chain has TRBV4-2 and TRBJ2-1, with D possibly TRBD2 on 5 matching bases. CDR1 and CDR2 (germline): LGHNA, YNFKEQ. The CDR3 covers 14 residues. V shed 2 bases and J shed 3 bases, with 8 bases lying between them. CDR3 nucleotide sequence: TGTGCCAGCAGCCAACTAGCTAGCTACAATGAGCAGTTCTTC. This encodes CASSQLASYNEQFF.

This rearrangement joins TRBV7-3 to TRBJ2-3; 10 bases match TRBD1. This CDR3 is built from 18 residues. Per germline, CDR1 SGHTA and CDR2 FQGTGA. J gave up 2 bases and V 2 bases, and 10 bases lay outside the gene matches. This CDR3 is CASSLFRGTGAPTDTQYF. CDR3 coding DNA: TGTGCCAGCAGCTTATTTCGTGGGACAGGGGCTCCCACAGATACGCAGTATTTT.

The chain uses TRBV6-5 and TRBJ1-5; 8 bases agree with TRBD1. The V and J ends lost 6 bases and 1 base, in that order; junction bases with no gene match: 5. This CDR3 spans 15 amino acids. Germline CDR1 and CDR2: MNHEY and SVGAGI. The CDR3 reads CASSRDRRSNQPQHF. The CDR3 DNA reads TGTGCCAGCAGCCGGGACAGGCGCAGCAATCAGCCCCAGCATTTT.

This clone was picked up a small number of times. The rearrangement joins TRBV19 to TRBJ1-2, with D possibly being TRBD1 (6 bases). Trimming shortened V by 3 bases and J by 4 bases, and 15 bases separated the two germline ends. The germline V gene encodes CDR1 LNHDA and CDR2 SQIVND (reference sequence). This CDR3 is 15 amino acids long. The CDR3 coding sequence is TGTGCCAGTAGTATTGGGCCGACAGGCAGCTATGGCTACACCTTC. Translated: CASSIGPTGSYGYTF.